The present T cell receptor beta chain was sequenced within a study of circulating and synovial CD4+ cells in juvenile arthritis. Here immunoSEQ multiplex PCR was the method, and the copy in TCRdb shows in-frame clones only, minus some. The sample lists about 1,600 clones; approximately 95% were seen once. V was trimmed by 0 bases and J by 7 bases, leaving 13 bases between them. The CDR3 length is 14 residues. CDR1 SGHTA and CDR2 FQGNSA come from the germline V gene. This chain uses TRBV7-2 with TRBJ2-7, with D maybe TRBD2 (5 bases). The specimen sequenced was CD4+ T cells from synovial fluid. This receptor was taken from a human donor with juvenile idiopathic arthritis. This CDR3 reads CASSLASPTGEQYF. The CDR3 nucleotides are TGTGCCAGCAGCTTAGCCTCCCCTACGGGAGAGCAGTACTTC.